The 19 T cell receptor beta chains listed next were all sequenced from one sample in a study of T cell responses to AZD1222 COVID-19 vaccine. Here immunoSEQ multiplex PCR was the method, and the copy in TCRdb shows in-frame clones only, minus some. The data show roughly 170,000 clones, with 93% seen just once and roughly 0.9% held by the top ten. The material was peripheral blood, obtained on day 0 of AZD1222 vaccination. These receptors were collected from an adult in good health.

The rearrangement links TRBV6-6 to TRBJ2-3, with 8 bases aligning to TRBD1. Looked up from germline, CDR1 is MNHNY and CDR2 is SVGAGI (reference sequence). V lost 8 bases and J lost 3; bases outside the gene matches: 16. The CDR3 runs to 17 residues. The CDR3 loop reads CASRRAGGAGGTDTQYF. The CDR3 nucleotides are TGTGCCAGCCGTCGGGCAGGGGGCGCTGGGGGGACAGATACGCAGTATTTT.

This sequence joins TRBV7-9 and TRBJ1-1; no definite D call. Deletions cut 5 bases from V and 0 bases from J, with 7 bases between. Germline CDR1 reads SEHNR; CDR2 reads FQNEAQ (reference sequence). The CDR3 runs to 13 residues. CDR3 in DNA: TGTGCCAGCAGCCCACTCATGAACACTGAAGCTTTCTTT. It yields the protein CASSPLMNTEAFF.

The DNA of the CDR3 is TGTGCCAGCAGTTTCGGGAACACTGAAGCTTTCTTT. It encodes CASSFGNTEAFF. The genes are TRBV12-3 or TRBV12-4 and TRBJ1-1, with no clear D. V lost 3 bases and J lost 1, with 3 bases in between. The CDR3 consists of 12 residues.

V and J are TRBV5-4 and TRBJ2-2; 13 nucleotides line up with TRBD2. Germline V CDR1 and CDR2: SGHNT, YYREEE (reference sequence). The junction had 7 bases not matched to a gene; V was cut back by 2 bases and J by 6 bases. The CDR3 extends over 17 amino acids. This CDR3 is CASSFSGTSGVSGELFF. CDR3 sequence (DNA): TGTGCCAGCAGCTTTTCCGGGACTAGCGGGGTGTCCGGGGAGCTGTTTTTT.

The chain is built from TRBV7-4 and TRBJ2-5, with 8 bases matching TRBD1. The CDR3 runs to 15 residues. V shed 5 bases and J 5 bases; nucleotides not matched to a gene: 10. Looked up from germline, CDR1 is SGHVT and CDR2 is SQSDAQ. Here the CDR3 reads CASSPPRTGRETQYF. The CDR3 DNA follows: TGTGCCAGCAGCCCCCCCCGGACAGGGCGGGAGACCCAGTACTTC.

This chain links TRBV3-1 (or the pseudogene TRBV3-2) with TRBJ2-7; 9 bases match TRBD2. The CDR3 has 16 residues. CDR1 and CDR2 from the germline V gene are LGHDT and YNNKEL (reference sequence). Germline trimming cut 4 bases from V and 2 bases from J; bases unmatched to any gene: 9. CDR3 in DNA: TGTGCCAGCAGCCCCAAACTAGCGGGCTACACCTACGAGCAGTACTTC. This encodes CASSPKLAGYTYEQYF.

The chain carries TRBV4-3 and TRBJ1-3; D might be TRBD1 (6 bases). V shed 0 bases and J shed 2 bases, with 14 bases lying between them. Per germline, CDR1 LGHNA and CDR2 YSLEER. The length of the CDR3 is 17 residues. The CDR3 spells CASSQDPTGATGNTIYF. The CDR3 DNA is TGCGCCAGCAGCCAAGATCCGACGGGGGCTACTGGAAACACCATATATTTT.

A single count supports this clone. V and J are TRBV25-1 and TRBJ1-2; D is unresolved. Trimming took 1 base from V and 3 from J, leaving 21 bases between them. The CDR3 runs to 18 residues. Germline-derived CDR1 and CDR2 are MGHDK and SYGVNS. This CDR3 reads CASSELGRVGLGDYGYTF. CDR3 DNA: TGTGCCAGCAGTGAATTGGGCAGAGTAGGTCTGGGTGACTATGGCTACACCTTC.

The rearrangement joins TRBV29-1 to TRBJ1-4, with 7 nucleotides matching TRBD1. This CDR3 contains 17 residues. Germline V gene data show CDR1 as SQVTM and CDR2 as ANQGSEA. The J segment lost 4 bases and the V segment lost 0 bases, leaving 11 bases of the junction unmatched. CDR3 in DNA: TGCAGCGTTGAAGAGAGGCGGGCAGGGGGGAATAATGAAAAACTGTTTTTT. Translation gives CSVEERRAGGNNEKLFF.

The chain employs TRBV19 and TRBJ1-5, with D perhaps matching TRBD1 (5 bases). There are 14 residues in the CDR3. Trimming cost V 6 bases and J 3 bases, with 12 bases left between them. Looked up from germline, CDR1 is LNHDA and CDR2 is SQIVND (reference sequence). The CDR3 is CASRSQGNNQPQHF. For the CDR3, the DNA is TGTGCCAGTAGGTCCCAGGGAAACAATCAGCCCCAGCATTTT.

The chain combines TRBV5-1 with TRBJ1-1; D not resolved. The germline CDR1 and CDR2 sequences are SGHRS and YFSETQ. CDR3 length: 13 residues. Trimming cost V 2 bases and J 3 bases, with 8 bases left between them. The CDR3 here is CASSFEFHTEAFF. Here the CDR3 DNA reads TGCGCCAGCAGCTTCGAGTTCCACACTGAAGCTTTCTTT.

The V call is TRBV12-5, the J call TRBJ1-6; D remains ambiguous. The CDR3 is 13 amino acids. Germline assignment: CDR1 LGHNT and CDR2 FRNRAP. Trimming shortened V by 1 base and J by 8 bases, and 6 bases separated the two germline ends. The CDR3 nucleotides are TGTGCTAGTGGTTTGGAAGCGGATTCACCCCTCCACTTT. Residues: CASGLEADSPLHF.

This chain connects TRBV7-9 to TRBJ1-6; 8 nucleotides match TRBD1. The CDR3 sequence is 14 residues long. Germline loops: CDR1 SEHNR, CDR2 FQNEAQ (reference sequence). V dropped 1 base and J dropped 13; count of bases not matched to a gene: 6. The chain's CDR3 is CASSLGTGPLPLHF. CDR3 in DNA: TGTGCCAGCAGCTTAGGGACAGGGCCCCTCCCCCTCCACTTT.

The chain couples TRBV28 to TRBJ1-2; TRBD1 matches at 7 bases. The V gene's germline CDR1 is MDHEN and CDR2 SYDVKM. V dropped 4 bases and J dropped 4; count of bases not matched to a gene: 9. The CDR3 is 15 amino acids. CDR3 bases: TGTGCCAGCAGTTCTGTGTCAGGGGGGGGCTATGGCTACACCTTC. Protein product: CASSSVSGGGYGYTF.

V usage is TRBV12-3 or TRBV12-4 and J usage is TRBJ2-3; tentatively, D is TRBD1 (6 bases). This CDR3 has 12 residues. Trimming pared 8 bases from V and 6 bases from J, leaving 12 bases between. CDR3 sequence: CASGGRGDTQYF. The CDR3 DNA sequence: TGTGCCAGCGGGGGCCGAGGGGATACGCAGTATTTT.

The chain couples TRBV6-5 to TRBJ2-7; maybe TRBD2 (5 bases). The ends were cut back, 4 bases at V and 7 bases at J, with 8 bases in the middle. The CDR3 sequence is 11 residues long. Germline V CDR1 and CDR2: MNHEY, SVGAGI. CDR3: CASSSSGEQYF. In nucleotides, the CDR3 is TGTGCCAGCAGTTCATCGGGGGAGCAGTACTTC.

This rearrangement joins TRBV11-2 to TRBJ2-7; 8 nucleotides align to TRBD1. After removal of 5 bases from V and 5 bases from J, the junction contained 11 bases not matched to a gene. In germline, CDR1 is SGHAT, CDR2 FQNNGV. The CDR3 length is 15 residues. The CDR3, as DNA: TGTGCCAGCAGCATAATTCCGACAGGGGCGAACGAGCAGTACTTC. It is translated as CASSIIPTGANEQYF.

This chain uses TRBV19 with TRBJ2-2; the D is unclear. Looked up from germline, CDR1 is LNHDA and CDR2 is SQIVND (reference sequence). V was cut by 2 bases and J by 5 bases, with 12 bases left in between. The CDR3 is 15 amino acids. CDR3: CASSITQQSTGELFF. CDR3 nucleotides: TGTGCCAGTAGTATAACGCAGCAATCGACCGGGGAGCTGTTTTTT.

V gene TRBV7-2 combines with J gene TRBJ2-2; 8 bases map to TRBD2. The germline CDR1 and CDR2 sequences are SGHTA and FQGNSA. The CDR3 totals 15 residues. The V segment lost 3 bases and the J segment 7 bases; nucleotides outside the gene matches: 7. The CDR3: CASSFGGGMYGELFF. The CDR3 DNA reads as TGTGCCAGCAGCTTTGGCGGGGGGATGTACGGGGAGCTGTTTTTT.